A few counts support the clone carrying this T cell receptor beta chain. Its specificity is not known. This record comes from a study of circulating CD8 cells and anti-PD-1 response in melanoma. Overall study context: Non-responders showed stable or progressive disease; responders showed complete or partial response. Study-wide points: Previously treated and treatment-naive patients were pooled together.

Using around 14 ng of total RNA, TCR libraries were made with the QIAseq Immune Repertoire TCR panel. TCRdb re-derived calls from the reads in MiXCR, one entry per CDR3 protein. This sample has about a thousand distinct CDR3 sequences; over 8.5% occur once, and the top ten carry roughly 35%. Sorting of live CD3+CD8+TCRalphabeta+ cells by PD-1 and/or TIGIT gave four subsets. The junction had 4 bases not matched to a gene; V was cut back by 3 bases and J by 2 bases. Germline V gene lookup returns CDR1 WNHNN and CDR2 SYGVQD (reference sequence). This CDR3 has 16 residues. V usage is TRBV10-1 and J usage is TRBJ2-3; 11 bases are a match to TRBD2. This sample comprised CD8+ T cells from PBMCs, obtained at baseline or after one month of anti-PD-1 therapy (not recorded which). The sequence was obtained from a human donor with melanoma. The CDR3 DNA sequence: TGCGCCAGCAGTGACTCGACTAGCGGGGACACAGATACGCAGTATTTT. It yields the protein CASSDSTSGDTDTQYF.